One sample yielded the 22 T cell receptor beta chains listed below, sequenced in a study of blood T cell repertoires in COVID-19. TCRdb's table, derived via immunoSEQ multiplex PCR, lists solely in-frame clones and lacks some. The sample lists around 200,000 clones; more than 75% were seen once. The sequenced sample consisted of PBMCs or T cells enriched from blood (not recorded which). The receptors were sampled from a man aged 40-50 years with acute COVID-19.

This rearrangement joins TRBV5-4 to TRBJ1-2; TRBD1 agrees at 7 bases. Losses at the gene ends were 5 bases for V and 0 bases for J; bases not matched to a gene: 7. Germline V gene lookup returns CDR1 SGHNT and CDR2 YYREEE (reference sequence). The CDR3 is made up of 15 amino acids. The DNA for the CDR3 is TGTGCCAGCAGTGGGACAGAGGCGACTAACTATGGCTACACCTTC. It codes for CASSGTEATNYGYTF.

The gene calls are TRBV5-1 and TRBJ2-7; TRBD1 agrees at 9 bases. This CDR3 region has 15 residues. Unmatched junction bases numbered 11, after V lost 4 bases and J lost 6 bases. Germline assignment: CDR1 SGHRS and CDR2 YFSETQ. CDR3 bases: TGCGCCAGCAGCCCTGGGACAGGGAGTAGGTTCGAGCAGTACTTC. This encodes CASSPGTGSRFEQYF.

The genes are TRBV29-1 and TRBJ2-7, with 7 bases aligning to TRBD2. V shed 6 bases, J shed 5 bases, and the junction held 16 bases outside the gene matches. Germline V CDR1 and CDR2: SQVTM, ANQGSEA. CDR3 length equals 15 residues. The CDR3 loop reads CSVLHPGSSGDEQYF. The CDR3 DNA follows: TGCAGCGTGTTACATCCAGGATCCAGCGGGGACGAGCAGTACTTC.

This clone has just a few counts. The chain couples TRBV13 to TRBJ1-5, with D possibly matching TRBD1 (5 bases). The CDR3 is 14 residues long. V gave up 1 base and J gave up 7 bases, with 11 bases separating them. Germline CDR1 and CDR2: PRHDT and FYEKMQ (reference sequence). CDR3 loop: CASSLAQGGQPQHF. The CDR3, as DNA: TGTGCCAGCAGCTTAGCCCAGGGAGGACAGCCCCAGCATTTT. Looking up the rest from reference TRBV13 and TRBJ1-5 gives the full variable domain: AAGVIQSPRHLIKEKRETATLKCYPIPRHDTVYWYQQGPGQDPQFLISFYEKMQSDKGSIPDRFSAQQFSDYHSELNMSSLELGDSALYFCASSLAQGGQPQHFGDGTRLSIL.

The V and J genes are TRBV3-1 (or the pseudogene TRBV3-2) and TRBJ2-4, with D perhaps matching TRBD2 (5 bases). Germline values: CDR1 LGHDT, CDR2 YNNKEL (reference sequence). This CDR3 has 14 residues. Trimming removed 4 bases from V and 6 bases from J, with 13 bases in between. In nucleotides, the CDR3 is TGTGCCAGCAGCCGAGGAGCAGCGGTAAACATTCAGTACTTC. Its translation is CASSRGAAVNIQYF.

The V and J genes are TRBV18 and TRBJ1-5, with D possibly TRBD1 on 5 matching bases. Looked up from germline, CDR1 is KGHSH and CDR2 is LQKENI. The V end was cut by 0 bases, the J end by 0 bases, with 12 bases between. The CDR3 is made up of 17 amino acids. Here the CDR3 reads CASSPPYRQGSNQPQHF. The DNA of the CDR3 is TGTGCCAGCTCACCACCGTATAGGCAGGGTAGCAATCAGCCCCAGCATTTT. Full variable domain (remainder filled in from reference TRBV18 and TRBJ1-5): NAGVMQNPRHLVRRRGQEARLRCSPMKGHSHVYWYRQLPEEGLKFMVYLQKENIIDESGMPKERFSAEFPKEGPSILRIQQVVRGDSAAYFCASSPPYRQGSNQPQHFGDGTRLSIL.

The chain employs TRBV19 and TRBJ1-6; 7 nucleotides agree with TRBD1. The germline V gene encodes CDR1 LNHDA and CDR2 SQIVND (reference sequence). V gave up 4 bases and J gave up 0 bases; unmatched junction bases: 9. The CDR3 has 18 residues. CDR3 bases: TGTGCCAGTAGTACCCGAAGACAGGGTAGCTCCTATAATTCACCCCTCCACTTT. Translated, it gives CASSTRRQGSSYNSPLHF.

This chain joins TRBV20-1 and TRBJ1-2; TRBD1 might be the D (5 bases). V was pared by 3 bases and J by 3 bases, with 14 bases between. The CDR3 consists of 14 residues. Per the germline V gene, CDR1 is DFQATT and CDR2 is SNEGSKA (reference sequence). The DNA of the CDR3 is TGCAGTGCTAGTCCCCGGGGGACTGACTATGGCTACACCTTC. It translates to CSASPRGTDYGYTF.

The chain uses TRBV28 and TRBJ1-5, with 9 positions matching TRBD1. Germline V gives CDR1 MDHEN, CDR2 SYDVKM. The CDR3 totals 17 residues. Trimming took 2 bases from V and 7 from J; bases not matched to a gene: 12. CDR3 bases: TGTGCCAGCAGTTTAGGCCCCTCGACAGGGGGTAGGCAGCCCCAGCATTTT. Translated: CASSLGPSTGGRQPQHF.

The chain is built from TRBV27 and TRBJ2-7, with D maybe TRBD1 (6 bases). V was clipped by 4 bases and J by 7 bases, with 17 bases between them. Germline values: CDR1 MNHEY, CDR2 SMNVEV (reference sequence). CDR3 length: 14 amino acids. The CDR3 protein is CASSSSLSRGEQYF. The CDR3 coding sequence is TGTGCCAGCAGTTCCTCGCTTAGTAGGGGGGAGCAGTACTTC.

The V and J genes are TRBV10-3 and TRBJ1-5; TRBD1 matches 7 bases. The V segment lost 9 bases and the J segment 7 bases; nucleotides outside the gene matches: 9. Germline lookup yields CDR1 ENHRY and CDR2 SYGVKD. The CDR3 loop spans 13 amino acids. The CDR3: CAIGTDKDQPQHF. As DNA, the CDR3 is TGTGCCATTGGGACAGATAAGGACCAGCCCCAGCATTTT.

This chain links TRBV4-1 with TRBJ1-2; 7 bases are shared with TRBD1. Germline V gives CDR1 MGHRA, CDR2 YSYEKL. The junction had 9 bases not matched to a gene; V was cut back by 0 bases and J by 8 bases. There are 15 residues in the CDR3. The CDR3 spells CASSQDQTGWRGYTF. For the CDR3, the DNA is TGCGCCAGCAGCCAAGATCAGACAGGGTGGAGGGGCTACACCTTC.

This clone was found a few times. The rearrangement links TRBV28 to TRBJ1-1; D may be TRBD1 (6 bases). The germline V gene has CDR1 MDHEN and CDR2 SYDVKM. The CDR3 contains 13 residues. V gave up 6 bases and J gave up 5 bases, with 13 bases separating them. The CDR3 region has the DNA TGTGCCAGCAGCCCACAGGGAAATACTGAAGCTTTCTTT. Encoded protein: CASSPQGNTEAFF. Full variable domain (rest looked up from reference TRBV28 and TRBJ1-1): DVKVTQSSRYLVKRTGEKVFLECVQDMDHENMFWYRQDPGLGLRLIYFSYDVKMKEKGDIPEGYSVSREKKERFSLILESASTNQTSMYLCASSPQGNTEAFFGQGTRLTVV.

V and J are TRBV6-5 and TRBJ1-1; tentatively, D is TRBD1 (6 bases). Germline lookup yields CDR1 MNHEY and CDR2 SVGAGI. The CDR3 is made up of 14 amino acids. V was shortened by 5 bases and J by 1 base, with 11 bases between the two germline ends. The CDR3 coding sequence is TGTGCCAGCAGTCGACCGGACAGGAACACTGAAGCTTTCTTT. Amino acid sequence: CASSRPDRNTEAFF.

The chain employs TRBV5-1 and TRBJ1-2; TRBD1 is a possible D gene (5 bases). Trimming shortened V by 2 bases and J by 4 bases, and 15 bases separated the two germline ends. The CDR3 has 15 amino acids. Per the germline V gene, CDR1 is SGHRS and CDR2 is YFSETQ. This CDR3 is CASSFRGTLSYGYTF. CDR3 bases: TGCGCCAGCAGCTTTCGGGGGACCCTTTCCTATGGCTACACCTTC.

This chain uses TRBV5-4 with TRBJ2-7; a possible D gene is TRBD1 (6 bases). The V end lost 4 bases, the J end lost 0 bases, and 17 bases lay between the germline ends. This CDR3 is built from 16 residues. CDR1 is SGHNT and CDR2 is YYREEE in the germline V gene (reference sequence). The CDR3 region has the DNA TGTGCCAGCAGCCTGGCCTTGGGGGCCTTCTCCTACGAGCAGTACTTC. Translated, it gives CASSLALGAFSYEQYF.

The chain is built from TRBV5-1 and TRBJ2-3; D perhaps matches TRBD2 (6 bases). Trimming shortened V by 3 bases and J by 2 bases, and 10 bases separated the two germline ends. The length of the CDR3 is 14 residues. The V gene's germline CDR1 is SGHRS and CDR2 YFSETQ. Here the CDR3 reads CASSWGLATDTQYF. CDR3 DNA: TGCGCCAGCAGCTGGGGACTTGCCACAGATACGCAGTATTTT.

The chain has TRBV2 and TRBJ2-1; 13 bases match TRBD2. The V segment lost 8 bases and the J segment 6 bases; nucleotides outside the gene matches: 4. The CDR3 has 14 amino acids. Germline V gene data show CDR1 as SNHLY and CDR2 as FYNNEI. The CDR3 sequence: CASEGLAGTNEQFF. CDR3 nucleotide sequence: TGTGCCAGCGAGGGACTAGCGGGGACCAATGAGCAGTTCTTC.

This clone was seen only a few times. The rearrangement links TRBV19 to TRBJ1-5; D remains ambiguous. CDR3 size: 14 residues. The germline CDR1 and CDR2 sequences are LNHDA and SQIVND (reference sequence). V was pared by 5 bases and J by 4 bases, with 12 bases between. This CDR3 is CASSFGSRNQPQHF. The DNA for the CDR3 is TGTGCCAGTAGTTTCGGGTCGAGGAATCAGCCCCAGCATTTT.

This chain joins TRBV27 and TRBJ2-1; TRBD2 aligns across 10 bases. Trimming cost V 5 bases and J 6 bases; bases outside gene matches: 10. There are 16 residues in the CDR3. Germline values: CDR1 MNHEY, CDR2 SMNVEV (reference sequence). CDR3 DNA sequence: TGTGCCAGCAGTCCCCTGAGAGCGGGAGGGCTCAATGAGCAGTTCTTC. Its protein product is CASSPLRAGGLNEQFF.

J is TRBJ2-7 and V is TRBV7-2, with D tentatively TRBD2 (6 bases). The CDR3 is 16 amino acids. Trimming cost V 0 bases and J 1 base, with 13 bases left between them. Germline CDR1 is SGHTA and CDR2 is FQGNSA. The CDR3: CASSLAPGEASYEQYF. In DNA form, the CDR3 reads TGTGCCAGCAGCTTAGCACCGGGGGAAGCGTCCTACGAGCAGTACTTC. The whole variable domain, filled in from reference TRBV7-2 and TRBJ2-7, reads GAGVSQSPSNKVTEKGKDVELRCDPISGHTALYWYRQSLGQGLEFLIYFQGNSAPDKSGLPSDRFSAERTGGSVSTLTIQRTQQEDSAVYLCASSLAPGEASYEQYFGPGTRLTVT.

The genes are TRBV7-9 and TRBJ2-5, with 9 bases that match TRBD2. The V gene end was trimmed by 6 bases and the J gene end by 7 bases; junction bases not matched to a gene: 15. Germline CDR1 SEHNR, CDR2 FQNEAQ (reference sequence). The CDR3 is made up of 16 amino acids. The CDR3 coding sequence is TGTGCCAGCAGTCCTCTGGGGCGGGAGGGCCTCGGGACCCAGTACTTC. It encodes CASSPLGREGLGTQYF.